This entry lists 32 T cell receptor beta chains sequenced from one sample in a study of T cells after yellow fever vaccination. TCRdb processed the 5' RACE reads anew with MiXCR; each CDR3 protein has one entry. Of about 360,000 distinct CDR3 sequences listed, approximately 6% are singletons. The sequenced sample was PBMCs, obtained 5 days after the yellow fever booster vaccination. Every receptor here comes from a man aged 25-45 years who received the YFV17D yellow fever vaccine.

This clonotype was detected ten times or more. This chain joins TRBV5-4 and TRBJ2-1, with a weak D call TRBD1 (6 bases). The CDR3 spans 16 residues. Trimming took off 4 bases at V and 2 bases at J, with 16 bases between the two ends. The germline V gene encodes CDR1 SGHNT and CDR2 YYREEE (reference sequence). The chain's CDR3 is CASSKEGGVAYNEQFF. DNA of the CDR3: TGTGCCAGCAGCAAGGAAGGGGGAGTAGCCTACAATGAGCAGTTCTTC.

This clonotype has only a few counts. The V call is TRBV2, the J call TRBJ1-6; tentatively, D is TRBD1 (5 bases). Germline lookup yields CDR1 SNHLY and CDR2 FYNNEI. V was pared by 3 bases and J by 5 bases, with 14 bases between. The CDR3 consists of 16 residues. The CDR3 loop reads CASSDGGIANNSPLHF. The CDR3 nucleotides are TGTGCCAGCAGTGATGGGGGAATTGCCAATAATTCACCCCTCCACTTT.

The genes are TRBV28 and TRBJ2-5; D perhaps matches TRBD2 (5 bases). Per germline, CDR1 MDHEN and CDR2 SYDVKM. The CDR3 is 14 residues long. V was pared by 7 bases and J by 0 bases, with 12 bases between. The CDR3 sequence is CASIPAVYQETQYF. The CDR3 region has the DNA TGTGCCAGCATCCCAGCGGTTTACCAAGAGACCCAGTACTTC.

CDR3: CSAKTGGHFEQYF. CDR3 DNA sequence: TGCAGTGCTAAGACAGGGGGTCATTTCGAGCAGTACTTC. This chain joins TRBV20-1 and TRBJ2-7, with 9 bases matching TRBD1. The germline V gene has CDR1 DFQATT and CDR2 SNEGSKA (reference sequence). Trimming cost V 4 bases and J 6 bases; bases outside gene matches: 7. The CDR3 contains 13 residues.

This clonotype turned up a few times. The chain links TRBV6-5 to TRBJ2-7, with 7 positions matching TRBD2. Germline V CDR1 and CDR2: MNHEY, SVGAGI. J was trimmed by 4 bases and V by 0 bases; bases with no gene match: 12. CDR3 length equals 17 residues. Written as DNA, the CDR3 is TGTGCCAGCAGTTACTCATGGGCGGGGGACTTAGATTACGAGCAGTACTTC. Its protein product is CASSYSWAGDLDYEQYF.

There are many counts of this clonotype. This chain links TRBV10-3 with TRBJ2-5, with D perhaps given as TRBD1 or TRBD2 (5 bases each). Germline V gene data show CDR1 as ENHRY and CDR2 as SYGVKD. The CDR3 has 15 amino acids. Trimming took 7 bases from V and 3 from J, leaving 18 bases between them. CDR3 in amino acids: CAITRGREEEETQYF. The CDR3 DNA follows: TGTGCCATCACAAGGGGTCGGGAAGAGGAAGAGACCCAGTACTTC.

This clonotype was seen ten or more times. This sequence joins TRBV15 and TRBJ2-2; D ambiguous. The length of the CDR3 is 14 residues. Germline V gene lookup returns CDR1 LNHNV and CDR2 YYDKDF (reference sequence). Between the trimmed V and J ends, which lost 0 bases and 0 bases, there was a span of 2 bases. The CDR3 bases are TGTGCCACCAGCAGAGAACCGAACACCGGGGAGCTGTTTTTT. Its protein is CATSREPNTGELFF.

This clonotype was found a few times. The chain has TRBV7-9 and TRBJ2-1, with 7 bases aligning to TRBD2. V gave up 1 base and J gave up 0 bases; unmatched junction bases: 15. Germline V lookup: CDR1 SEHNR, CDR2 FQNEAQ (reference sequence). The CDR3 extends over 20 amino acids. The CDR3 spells CASSLVTWEGRLFSYNEQFF. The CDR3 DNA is TGTGCCAGCAGCTTAGTTACGTGGGAGGGCCGGTTGTTCTCCTACAATGAGCAGTTCTTC.

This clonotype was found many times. The DNA for the CDR3 is TGTGCCAGCAGCGTTATGTCCAGCGCCGACTACGAGCAGTACTTC. Protein sequence: CASSVMSSADYEQYF. The V gene is TRBV7-2, the J gene TRBJ2-7; no definite D call. This CDR3 comprises 15 residues. From germline, CDR1 is SGHTA and CDR2 FQGNSA. V gave up 5 bases and J gave up 3 bases, with 17 bases separating them.

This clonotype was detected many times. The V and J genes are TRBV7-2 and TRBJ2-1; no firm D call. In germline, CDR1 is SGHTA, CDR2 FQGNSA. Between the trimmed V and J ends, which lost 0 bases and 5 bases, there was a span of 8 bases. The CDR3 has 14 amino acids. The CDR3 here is CASSLARVDNEQFF. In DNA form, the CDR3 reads TGTGCCAGCAGCTTAGCCCGGGTCGACAATGAGCAGTTCTTC.

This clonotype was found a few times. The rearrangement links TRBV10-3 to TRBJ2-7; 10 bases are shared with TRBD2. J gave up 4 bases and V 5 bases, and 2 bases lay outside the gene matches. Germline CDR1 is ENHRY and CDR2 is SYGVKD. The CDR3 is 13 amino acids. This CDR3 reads CAISWTSGYEQYF. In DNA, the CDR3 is TGTGCCATCAGTTGGACTAGCGGTTACGAGCAGTACTTC.

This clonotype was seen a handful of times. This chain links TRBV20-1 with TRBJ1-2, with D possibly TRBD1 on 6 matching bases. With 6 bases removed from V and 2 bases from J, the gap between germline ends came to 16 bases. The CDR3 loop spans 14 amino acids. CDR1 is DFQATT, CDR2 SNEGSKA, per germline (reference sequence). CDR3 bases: TGCAGTGCACCACAGGGAGTTGGGAACTATGGCTACACCTTC. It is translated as CSAPQGVGNYGYTF.

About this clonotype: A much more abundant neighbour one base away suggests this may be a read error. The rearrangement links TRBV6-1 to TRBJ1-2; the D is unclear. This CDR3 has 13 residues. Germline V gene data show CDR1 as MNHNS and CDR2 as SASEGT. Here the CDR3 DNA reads TGTGCCAGCAGATCCGAAGCTAACTATGGCCACACCTTC. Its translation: CASRSEANYGHTF.

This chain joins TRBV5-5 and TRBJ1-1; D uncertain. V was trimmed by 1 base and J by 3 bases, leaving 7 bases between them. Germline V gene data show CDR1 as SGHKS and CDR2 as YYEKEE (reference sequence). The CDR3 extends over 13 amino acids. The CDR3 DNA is TGTGCCAGCAGCTTGTTAGGGCACACTGAAGCTTTCTTT. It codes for CASSLLGHTEAFF. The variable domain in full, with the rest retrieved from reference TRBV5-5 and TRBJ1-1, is DAGVTQSPTHLIKTRGQQVTLRCSPISGHKSVSWYQQVLGQGPQFIFQYYEKEERGRGNFPDRFSARQFPNYSSELNVNALLLGDSALYLCASSLLGHTEAFFGQGTRLTVV.

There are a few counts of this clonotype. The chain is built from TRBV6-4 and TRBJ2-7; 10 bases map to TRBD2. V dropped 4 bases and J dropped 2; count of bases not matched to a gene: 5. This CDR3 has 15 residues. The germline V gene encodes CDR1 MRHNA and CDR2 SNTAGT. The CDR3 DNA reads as TGTGCCAGCAGTGCACTAGCGGGGAGGCCCTACGAGCAGTACTTC. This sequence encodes CASSALAGRPYEQYF.

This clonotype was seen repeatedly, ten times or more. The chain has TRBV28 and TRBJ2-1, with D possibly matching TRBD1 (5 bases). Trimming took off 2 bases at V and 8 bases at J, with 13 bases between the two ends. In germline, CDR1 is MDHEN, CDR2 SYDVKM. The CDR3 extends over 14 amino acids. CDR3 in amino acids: CASSLTDSTDEQFF. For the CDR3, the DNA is TGTGCCAGCAGTTTAACCGACAGTACGGATGAGCAGTTCTTC. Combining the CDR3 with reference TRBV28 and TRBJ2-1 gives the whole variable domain DVKVTQSSRYLVKRTGEKVFLECVQDMDHENMFWYRQDPGLGLRLIYFSYDVKMKEKGDIPEGYSVSREKKERFSLILESASTNQTSMYLCASSLTDSTDEQFFGPGTRLTVL.

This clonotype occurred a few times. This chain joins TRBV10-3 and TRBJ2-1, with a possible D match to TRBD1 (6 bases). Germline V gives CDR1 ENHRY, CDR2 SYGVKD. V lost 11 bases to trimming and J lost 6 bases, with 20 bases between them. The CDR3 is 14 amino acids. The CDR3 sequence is CASDRDNNLNEQFF. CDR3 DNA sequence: TGTGCCTCCGACCGGGACAACAACCTCAATGAGCAGTTCTTC.

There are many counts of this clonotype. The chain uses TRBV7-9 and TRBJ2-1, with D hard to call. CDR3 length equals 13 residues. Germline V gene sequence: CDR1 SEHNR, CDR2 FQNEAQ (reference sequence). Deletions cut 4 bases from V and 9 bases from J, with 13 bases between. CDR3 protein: CASSSMTTGEQFF. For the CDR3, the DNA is TGTGCCAGCAGCTCCATGACCACCGGTGAGCAGTTCTTC. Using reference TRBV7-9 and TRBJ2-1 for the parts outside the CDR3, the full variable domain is DTGVSQNPRHKITKRGQNVTFRCDPISEHNRLYWYRQTLGQGPEFLTYFQNEAQLEKSRLLSDRFSAERPKGSFSTLEIQRTEQGDSAMYLCASSSMTTGEQFFGPGTRLTVL.

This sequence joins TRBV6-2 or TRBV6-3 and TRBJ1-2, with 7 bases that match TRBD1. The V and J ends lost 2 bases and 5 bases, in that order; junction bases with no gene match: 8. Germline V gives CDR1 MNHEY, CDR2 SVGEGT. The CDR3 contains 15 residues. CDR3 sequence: CASSYDEGQAYGYTF. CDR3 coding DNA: TGTGCCAGCAGTTACGATGAAGGACAGGCTTATGGCTACACCTTC.

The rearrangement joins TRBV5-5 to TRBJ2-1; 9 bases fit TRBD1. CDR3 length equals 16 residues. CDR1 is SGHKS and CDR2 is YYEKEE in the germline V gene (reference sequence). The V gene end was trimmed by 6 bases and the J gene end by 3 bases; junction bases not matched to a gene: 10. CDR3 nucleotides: TGTGCCAGCAACTCGGGACAGGGAGGTCACTACAATGAGCAGTTCTTC. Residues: CASNSGQGGHYNEQFF.

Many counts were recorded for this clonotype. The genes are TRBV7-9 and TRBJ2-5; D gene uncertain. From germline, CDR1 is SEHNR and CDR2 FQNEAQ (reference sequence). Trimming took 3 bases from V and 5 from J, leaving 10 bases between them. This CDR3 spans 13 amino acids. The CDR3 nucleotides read TGTGCCAGCAGCTTCTCGTCCGGGGAGACCCAGTACTTC. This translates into CASSFSSGETQYF.

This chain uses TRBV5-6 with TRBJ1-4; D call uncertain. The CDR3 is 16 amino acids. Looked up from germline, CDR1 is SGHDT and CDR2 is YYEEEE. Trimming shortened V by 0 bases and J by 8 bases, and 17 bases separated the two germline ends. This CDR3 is CASSLAVGYRHEKLFF. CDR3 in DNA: TGTGCCAGCAGCTTGGCTGTGGGCTACAGACACGAAAAACTGTTTTTT.

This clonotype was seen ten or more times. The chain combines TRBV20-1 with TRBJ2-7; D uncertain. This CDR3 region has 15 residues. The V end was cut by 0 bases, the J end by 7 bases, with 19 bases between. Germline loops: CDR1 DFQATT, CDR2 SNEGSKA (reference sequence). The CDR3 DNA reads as TGCAGTGCTAGAGATCGATTAGCCGATTCTTCTGAGCAGTACTTC. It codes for CSARDRLADSSEQYF.

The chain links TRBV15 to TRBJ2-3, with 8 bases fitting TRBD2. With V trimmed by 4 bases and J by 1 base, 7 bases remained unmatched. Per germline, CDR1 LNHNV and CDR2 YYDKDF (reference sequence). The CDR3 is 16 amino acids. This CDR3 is CATSILTSVGTDTQYF. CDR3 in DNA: TGTGCCACCAGCATCCTGACTAGCGTGGGCACAGATACGCAGTATTTT.

The CDR3 DNA sequence: TGCAGTGCTATGATCTCGGGAGGGGCCTACAATGAGCAGTTCTTC. Translated, it gives CSAMISGGAYNEQFF. The chain is built from TRBV20-1 and TRBJ2-1, with TRBD2 matching over 8 bases. CDR3 length: 15 residues. Germline lookup yields CDR1 DFQATT and CDR2 SNEGSKA (reference sequence). Trimming cost V 4 bases and J 2 bases; bases outside gene matches: 7.

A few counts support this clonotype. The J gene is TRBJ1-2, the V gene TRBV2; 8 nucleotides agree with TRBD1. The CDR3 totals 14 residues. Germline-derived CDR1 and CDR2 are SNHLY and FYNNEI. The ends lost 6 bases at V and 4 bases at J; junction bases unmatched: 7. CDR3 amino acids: CASRQDRVIYGYTF. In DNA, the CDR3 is TGTGCCAGCAGACAGGACAGGGTCATCTATGGCTACACCTTC. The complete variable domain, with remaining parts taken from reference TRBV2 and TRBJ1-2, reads EPEVTQTPSHQVTQMGQEVILRCVPISNHLYFYWYRQILGQKVEFLVSFYNNEISEKSEIFDDQFSVERPDGSNFTLKIRSTKLEDSAMYFCASRQDRVIYGYTFGSGTRLTVV.

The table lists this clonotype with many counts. The chain's CDR3 is CASRGADSNYGYTF. The CDR3 bases are TGTGCCAGCAGAGGAGCCGACAGTAACTATGGCTACACCTTC. The J gene is TRBJ1-2, the V gene TRBV6-2 or TRBV6-3; D may be TRBD1 (5 bases). The V and J ends lost 6 bases and 1 base respectively, with 12 bases between them. CDR1 and CDR2 from the germline V gene are MNHEY and SVGEGT. There are 14 residues in the CDR3.

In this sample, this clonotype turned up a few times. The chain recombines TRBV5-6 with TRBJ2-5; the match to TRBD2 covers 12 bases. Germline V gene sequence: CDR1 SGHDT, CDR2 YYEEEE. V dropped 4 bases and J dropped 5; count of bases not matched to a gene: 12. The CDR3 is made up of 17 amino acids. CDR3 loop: CASSQGLAGTKGETQYF. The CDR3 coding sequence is TGTGCCAGCAGCCAAGGACTAGCGGGAACGAAGGGGGAGACCCAGTACTTC.

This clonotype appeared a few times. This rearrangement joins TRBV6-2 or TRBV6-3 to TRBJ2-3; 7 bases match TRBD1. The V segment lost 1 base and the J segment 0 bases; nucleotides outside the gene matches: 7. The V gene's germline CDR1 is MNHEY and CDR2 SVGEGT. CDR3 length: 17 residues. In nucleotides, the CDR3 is TGTGCCAGCAGTTACTGGGGGACAGACTCTAGCACAGATACGCAGTATTTT. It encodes CASSYWGTDSSTDTQYF.

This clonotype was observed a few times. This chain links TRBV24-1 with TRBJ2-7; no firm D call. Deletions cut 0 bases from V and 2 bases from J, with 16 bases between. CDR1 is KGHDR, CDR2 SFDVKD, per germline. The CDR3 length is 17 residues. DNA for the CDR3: TGTGCCACCAGTGATTTGCAGTGGCACCCCAGACCCTACGAGCAGTACTTC. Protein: CATSDLQWHPRPYEQYF.

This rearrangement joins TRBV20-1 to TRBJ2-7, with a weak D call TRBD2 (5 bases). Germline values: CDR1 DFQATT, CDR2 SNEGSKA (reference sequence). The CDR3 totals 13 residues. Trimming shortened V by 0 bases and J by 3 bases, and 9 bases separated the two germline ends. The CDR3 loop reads CSARDQRSYEQYF. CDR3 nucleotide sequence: TGCAGTGCTAGAGATCAGCGGAGCTACGAGCAGTACTTC.

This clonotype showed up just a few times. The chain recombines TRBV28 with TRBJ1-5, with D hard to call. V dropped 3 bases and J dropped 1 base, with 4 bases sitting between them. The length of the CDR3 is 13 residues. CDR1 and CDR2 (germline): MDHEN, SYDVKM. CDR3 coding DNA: TGTGCCAGCAGTTTCCCAAGCAATCAGCCCCAGCATTTT. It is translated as CASSFPSNQPQHF.